The rows below give T cell receptor beta chains drawn from one sample of a study of cytomegalovirus exposure and HLA in healthy donors. Clones were sequenced by immunoSEQ multiplex PCR, and TCRdb holds only the in-frame ones, with some missing. Listed are roughly 220,000 clones; about 1.1% falls within the top ten. The specimen was PBMCs. Source of these receptors: a girl between 2 and 10 years old in good health and CMV-seropositive. The CDR3 runs from the conserved cysteine through the conserved F or W. Each record gives: J gene, V gene, D gene, CDR3 protein, CDR3 DNA. D genes are given only for firm matches.

J gene: TRBJ1-5; V gene: TRBV19; D gene: TRBD1; CDR3 protein: CASSGSGTGFGQPQHF; CDR3 DNA: TGTGCCAGTAGTGGCTCAGGGACAGGGTTCGGTCAGCCCCAGCATTTT
J gene: TRBJ2-1; V gene: TRBV19; D gene: TRBD2; CDR3 protein: CASSTGLAEWSYNEQFF; CDR3 DNA: TGTGCCAGTAGTACGGGACTAGCGGAGTGGTCCTACAATGAGCAGTTCTTC
J gene: TRBJ2-3; V gene: TRBV29-1; D gene: -; CDR3 protein: CSVDRDSTDTQYF; CDR3 DNA: TGCAGCGTTGACAGGGATAGCACAGATACGCAGTATTTT
J gene: TRBJ2-1; V gene: TRBV28; D gene: -; CDR3 protein: CACQGSSYNEQFF; CDR3 DNA: TGTGCCTGCCAAGGGAGCTCCTACAATGAGCAGTTCTTC
J gene: TRBJ1-3; V gene: TRBV5-8; D gene: -; CDR3 protein: CASSYPRAKTSGNTIYF; CDR3 DNA: TGTGCCAGCAGCTACCCGAGGGCCAAGACCTCTGGAAACACCATATATTTT
J gene: TRBJ2-5; V gene: TRBV9; D gene: TRBD2; CDR3 protein: CASSVRGSGRAVETQYF; CDR3 DNA: TGTGCCAGCAGCGTAAGGGGTAGCGGGAGGGCCGTGGAGACCCAGTACTTC
J gene: TRBJ2-7; V gene: TRBV11-2; D gene: TRBD2; CDR3 protein: CASSRGLAGVEQYF; CDR3 DNA: TGTGCCAGCAGCCGGGGACTAGCGGGAGTAGAGCAGTACTTC
J gene: TRBJ1-5; V gene: TRBV28; D gene: -; CDR3 protein: CASSSPGSPTGWQPQHF; CDR3 DNA: TGTGCCAGCAGTTCACCGGGGTCACCGACGGGCTGGCAGCCCCAGCATTTT
J gene: TRBJ2-7; V gene: TRBV5-4; D gene: TRBD1; CDR3 protein: CASSFGTGQSKYEQYF; CDR3 DNA: TGTGCCAGCAGCTTTGGGACAGGGCAATCAAAGTACGAGCAGTACTTC
J gene: TRBJ1-1; V gene: TRBV7-9; D gene: TRBD1; CDR3 protein: CASSLDMTGGTEAFF; CDR3 DNA: TGTGCCAGCAGCTTAGACATGACAGGGGGTACTGAAGCTTTCTTT
J gene: TRBJ2-7; V gene: TRBV10-2; D gene: TRBD1; CDR3 protein: CASRTGSLMPYEQYF; CDR3 DNA: TGCGCCAGCAGGACAGGGAGTCTGATGCCCTACGAGCAGTACTTC
J gene: TRBJ1-1; V gene: TRBV18; D gene: -; CDR3 protein: CASSIDRQNTEAFF; CDR3 DNA: TGTGCCAGCTCAATTGACAGACAGAACACTGAAGCTTTCTTT
J gene: TRBJ2-7; V gene: TRBV28; D gene: -; CDR3 protein: CASSYDRTYEQYF; CDR3 DNA: TGTGCCAGCAGTTACGACAGAACCTACGAGCAGTACTTC
J gene: TRBJ1-1; V gene: TRBV5-6; D gene: -; CDR3 protein: CASSARSPTRGSEAFF; CDR3 DNA: TGTGCCAGCAGCGCTCGTAGCCCGACCCGAGGGTCTGAAGCTTTCTTT
J gene: TRBJ1-1; V gene: TRBV18; D gene: -; CDR3 protein: CASSRVEDTEAFF; CDR3 DNA: TGTGCCAGCTCACGGGTTGAGGACACTGAAGCTTTCTTT
J gene: TRBJ2-3; V gene: TRBV9; D gene: TRBD2; CDR3 protein: CASSLSGVSTDTQYF; CDR3 DNA: TGTGCCAGCAGCCTGAGCGGGGTTAGCACAGATACGCAGTATTTT
J gene: TRBJ2-7; V gene: TRBV29-1; D gene: -; CDR3 protein: CSVERGSYEQYF; CDR3 DNA: TGCAGCGTTGAGAGAGGCTCCTACGAGCAGTACTTC
J gene: TRBJ2-7; V gene: TRBV7-9; D gene: TRBD2; CDR3 protein: CASSFLAGGYEQYF; CDR3 DNA: TGTGCCAGCAGCTTTCTAGCGGGAGGCTACGAGCAGTACTTC
J gene: TRBJ1-5; V gene: TRBV30; D gene: -; CDR3 protein: CARSLMGALGNQPQHF; CDR3 DNA: TGTGCCCGGAGTTTAATGGGGGCACTGGGCAATCAGCCCCAGCATTTT
J gene: TRBJ2-5; V gene: TRBV25-1; D gene: TRBD1; CDR3 protein: CASSPHRGKEETQYF; CDR3 DNA: TGTGCCAGCAGCCCTCACAGGGGTAAGGAAGAGACCCAGTACTTC
J gene: TRBJ2-5; V gene: TRBV4-2; D gene: -; CDR3 protein: CASSQASGVGEETQYF; CDR3 DNA: TGTGCCAGCAGCCAGGCCTCAGGGGTGGGAGAAGAGACCCAGTACTTC
J gene: TRBJ1-3; V gene: TRBV5-6; D gene: -; CDR3 protein: CASSPVSGHSSYF; CDR3 DNA: TGTGCCAGCAGCCCCGTCTCGGGACATAGTTCATATTTT
J gene: TRBJ1-5; V gene: TRBV28; D gene: -; CDR3 protein: CASSLSDSQYYPQPQHF; CDR3 DNA: TGTGCCAGCAGTTTATCGGACAGCCAATACTACCCCCAGCCCCAGCATTTT
J gene: TRBJ1-4; V gene: TRBV2; D gene: -; CDR3 protein: CASSPPPGGSPTNEKLFF; CDR3 DNA: TGTGCCAGCAGCCCGCCCCCGGGCGGGTCCCCAACTAATGAAAAACTGTTTTTT
J gene: TRBJ2-5; V gene: TRBV28; D gene: TRBD1; CDR3 protein: CASSRDRGRETQYF; CDR3 DNA: TGTGCCAGCAGTCGGGACAGGGGGCGAGAGACCCAGTACTTC
J gene: TRBJ1-5; V gene: TRBV27; D gene: TRBD1; CDR3 protein: CASSVGQGAYQPQHF; CDR3 DNA: TGTGCCAGCAGCGTCGGACAGGGGGCCTATCAGCCCCAGCATTTT
J gene: TRBJ2-1; V gene: TRBV27; D gene: TRBD1; CDR3 protein: CASSLYRTGGDEQFF; CDR3 DNA: TGTGCCAGCAGTCTCTACCGGACAGGGGGAGATGAGCAGTTCTTC
J gene: TRBJ2-1; V gene: TRBV5-4; D gene: TRBD2; CDR3 protein: CASSFGGRNEQFF; CDR3 DNA: TGTGCCAGCAGCTTCGGCGGGAGGAATGAGCAGTTCTTC
J gene: TRBJ2-2; V gene: TRBV6-4; D gene: -; CDR3 protein: CASSEQDSNTGELFF; CDR3 DNA: TGTGCCAGCAGTGAGCAGGACTCGAACACCGGGGAGCTGTTTTTT
J gene: TRBJ1-2; V gene: TRBV10-3; D gene: TRBD1; CDR3 protein: CAISGTGQATPNYGYTF; CDR3 DNA: TGTGCCATCAGTGGAACGGGACAGGCGACCCCTAACTATGGCTACACCTTC
J gene: TRBJ2-2; V gene: TRBV6-4; D gene: -; CDR3 protein: CASRGGNTGELFF; CDR3 DNA: TGTGCCAGCAGAGGGGGGAACACCGGGGAGCTGTTTTTT
J gene: TRBJ1-2; V gene: TRBV19; D gene: -; CDR3 protein: CASKTEANYGYTF; CDR3 DNA: TGTGCCAGCAAGACAGAAGCTAACTATGGCTACACCTTC
J gene: TRBJ2-1; V gene: TRBV19; D gene: -; CDR3 protein: CASSISQGAEQFF; CDR3 DNA: TGTGCCAGTAGTATATCACAGGGTGCCGAGCAGTTCTTC
J gene: TRBJ2-7; V gene: TRBV6-5; D gene: -; CDR3 protein: CASTRGRGEQYF; CDR3 DNA: TGTGCCAGCACCAGAGGAAGAGGCGAGCAGTACTTC
J gene: TRBJ2-7; V gene: TRBV6-5; D gene: TRBD1; CDR3 protein: CASSQTGITYEQYF; CDR3 DNA: TGTGCCAGCAGCCAGACAGGGATTACCTACGAGCAGTACTTC
J gene: TRBJ2-7; V gene: TRBV5-6; D gene: -; CDR3 protein: CASILSAGDAYEQYF; CDR3 DNA: TGTGCCAGCATTTTATCGGCAGGGGACGCGTACGAGCAGTACTTC